These 13 T cell receptor beta chains originate from one sample sequenced in a study of cytomegalovirus exposure and HLA in healthy donors. Use of 60 Vbeta and 13 Jbeta primers characterized the PCR. Some clones are missing from TCRdb's copy, which holds only in-frame ones; the method was immunoSEQ multiplex PCR. This repertoire shows 90,000 to 150,000 clones, about 80% found once; its top ten account for more than 2%. Sequenced sample: PBMCs. The receptors were gathered from a human donor in good health.

CDR3: CASSVGTGESGYTF. In DNA form, the CDR3 reads TGTGCCAGCAGCGTAGGGACAGGGGAAAGTGGCTACACCTTC. The gene calls are TRBV9 and TRBJ1-2; 9 bases align to TRBD1. This CDR3 is 14 amino acids long. V dropped 0 bases and J dropped 7; count of bases not matched to a gene: 4. Germline CDR1 is SGDLS and CDR2 is YYNGEE. The complete variable domain, with remaining parts taken from reference TRBV9 and TRBJ1-2, reads DSGVTQTPKHLITATGQRVTLRCSPRSGDLSVYWYQQSLDQGLQFLIQYYNGEERAKGNILERFSAQQFPDLHSELNLSSLELGDSALYFCASSVGTGESGYTFGSGTRLTVV.

The V gene is TRBV11-3, the J gene TRBJ1-6; D not certain. Between the trimmed V and J ends, which lost 10 bases and 0 bases, there was a span of 7 bases. Germline V gives CDR1 SGHNT, CDR2 YENEEA. The CDR3 is 13 amino acids. The CDR3 sequence is CANLSSYNSPLHF. Here the CDR3 DNA reads TGTGCCAACTTAAGCTCCTATAATTCACCCCTCCACTTT.

This clone was recorded only once. One end of the junction is discordant with germline, which a read error may explain. The CDR3 DNA follows: TGTTCCAGCAGCTTAGCGCAACACGGGGATTCACCCCTCCACTTT. Protein product: CSSSLAQHGDSPLHF. J is TRBJ1-6 and V is TRBV7-9; D ambiguous. Germline CDR1 SEHNR, CDR2 FQNEAQ (reference sequence). There are 15 residues in the CDR3.

The rearrangement uses TRBV4-2 and TRBJ1-1; 9 bases are a match to TRBD1. The V gene's germline CDR1 is LGHNA and CDR2 YNFKEQ. The CDR3 is 14 residues long. Losses at the gene ends were 6 bases for V and 4 bases for J; bases not matched to a gene: 6. CDR3 DNA sequence: TGTGCCAGCAGTCCCACGACAGGGGGCACTGAAGCTTTCTTT. Residues: CASSPTTGGTEAFF.

The chain has TRBV7-6 and TRBJ1-2, with TRBD1 matching 7 bases. The germline V gene has CDR1 SGHVS and CDR2 FNYEAQ. Trimming removed 7 bases from V and 0 bases from J; junction bases left unmatched: 11. This CDR3 comprises 16 residues. CDR3 protein: CASTPERDSSNYGYTF. The CDR3 nucleotides are TGTGCCAGCACCCCCGAACGGGACAGCTCTAACTATGGCTACACCTTC.

J is TRBJ2-6 and V is TRBV21-1; TRBD2 is taken as the D call from the table, unchecked against the DNA. TRBV21-1 is a known pseudogene. The CDR3 contains 20 residues. CDR3 amino acids: CASSNRRASGPGSGANVLTF. The CDR3 DNA reads as TGTGCCAGCAGCAATCGGAGGGCTAGCGGGCCGGGGTCTGGGGCCAACGTCCTGACTTTC.

The chain combines TRBV28 with TRBJ1-6; the D gene is possibly TRBD1 (5 bases). CDR1 is MDHEN and CDR2 is SYDVKM in the germline V gene. Trimming pared 6 bases from V and 7 bases from J, leaving 13 bases between. The CDR3 is made up of 14 amino acids. Here the CDR3 DNA reads TGTGCCAGCAGGGGGGGGGTTCTGAATTCACCCCTCCACTTT. Its protein product is CASRGGVLNSPLHF.

This sequence joins TRBV28 and TRBJ1-6, with D hard to call. The CDR3 extends over 14 amino acids. Trimming left V 1 base short and J 9 bases short, with 10 bases between. The germline V gene encodes CDR1 MDHEN and CDR2 SYDVKM. The CDR3 protein is CASSLFTGGSPLHF. The CDR3 nucleotides read TGTGCCAGCAGTTTATTTACCGGAGGTTCACCCCTCCACTTT.

In this sample, this clone turned up a few times. This chain links TRBV28 with TRBJ1-2; D call uncertain. V shed 2 bases and J shed 8 bases, with 12 bases lying between them. The CDR3 runs to 13 residues. The germline gives CDR1 MDHEN, CDR2 SYDVKM. CDR3: CASSLGLMGGYTF. The CDR3 nucleotides read TGTGCCAGCAGTTTAGGACTAATGGGGGGCTACACCTTC.

CDR3 in amino acids: CASRGGAVRYDTF. In DNA form, the CDR3 reads TGTGCCAGCAGAGGGGGGGCAGTTCGCTATGACACCTTC. V gene TRBV6-5 combines with J gene TRBJ1-2, with D perhaps matching TRBD1 (6 bases). The CDR3 sequence is 13 residues long. The germline CDR1 and CDR2 sequences are MNHEY and SVGAGI. V lost 6 bases to trimming and J lost 12 bases, with 20 bases between them.

The CDR3 sequence is CATRTGSYEQYF. CDR3 nucleotides: TGTGCCACCCGGACAGGCTCCTACGAGCAGTACTTC. The chain combines TRBV6-1 with TRBJ2-7, with 7 bases that match TRBD1. Germline V gene sequence: CDR1 MNHNS, CDR2 SASEGT. The CDR3 is 12 amino acids. Germline trimming cut 10 bases from V and 0 bases from J; bases unmatched to any gene: 3.

The chain uses TRBV21-1 and TRBJ1-5; the table gives TRBD1 as D, unverified against the DNA. TRBV21-1 counts as a pseudogene. This CDR3 comprises 12 residues. CDR3 sequence (DNA): TGTGCCAGCAGCCCAGGGTGTCAGCCCCAGCATTTT. This translates into CASSPGCQPQHF.

The chain recombines TRBV11-2 with TRBJ2-3; D possibly corresponds to TRBD2 (5 bases). CDR1 is SGHAT, CDR2 FQNNGV, per germline. This CDR3 comprises 13 residues. With 5 bases removed from V and 0 bases from J, the gap between germline ends came to 6 bases. The DNA for the CDR3 is TGTGCCAGCAGCCGACTAAGCACAGATACGCAGTATTTT. Amino acid sequence: CASSRLSTDTQYF.